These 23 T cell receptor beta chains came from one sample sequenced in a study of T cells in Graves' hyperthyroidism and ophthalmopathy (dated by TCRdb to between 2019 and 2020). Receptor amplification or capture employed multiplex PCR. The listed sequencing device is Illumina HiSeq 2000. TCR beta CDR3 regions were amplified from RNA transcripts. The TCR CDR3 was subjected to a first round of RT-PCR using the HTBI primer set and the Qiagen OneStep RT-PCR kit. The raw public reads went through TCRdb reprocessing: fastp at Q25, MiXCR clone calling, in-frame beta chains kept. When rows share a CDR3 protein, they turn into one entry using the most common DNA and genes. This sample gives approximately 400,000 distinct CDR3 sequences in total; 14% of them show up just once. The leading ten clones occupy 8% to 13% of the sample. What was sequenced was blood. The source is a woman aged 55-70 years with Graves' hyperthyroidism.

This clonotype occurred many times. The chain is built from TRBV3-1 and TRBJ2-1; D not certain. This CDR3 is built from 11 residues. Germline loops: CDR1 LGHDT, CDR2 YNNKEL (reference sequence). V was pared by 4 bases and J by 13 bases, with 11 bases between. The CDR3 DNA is TGTGCCAGCAGCCTCTCGGCCGTCCAGTTCTTC. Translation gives CASSLSAVQFF.

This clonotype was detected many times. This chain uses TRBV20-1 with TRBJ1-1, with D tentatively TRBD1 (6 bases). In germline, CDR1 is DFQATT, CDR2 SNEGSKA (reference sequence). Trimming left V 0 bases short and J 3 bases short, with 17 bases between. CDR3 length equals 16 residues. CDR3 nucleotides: TGCAGTGCTAGAGATCTTTTACTGGGGGCCTACACTGAAGCTTTCTTT. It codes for CSARDLLLGAYTEAFF.

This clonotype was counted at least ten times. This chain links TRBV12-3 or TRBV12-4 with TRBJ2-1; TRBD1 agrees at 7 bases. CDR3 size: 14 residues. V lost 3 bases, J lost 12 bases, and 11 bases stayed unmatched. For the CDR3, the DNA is TGTGCCAGCAGTTTGCCCGACAGGGTGGTCGCGCAGTTCTTC. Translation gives CASSLPDRVVAQFF.

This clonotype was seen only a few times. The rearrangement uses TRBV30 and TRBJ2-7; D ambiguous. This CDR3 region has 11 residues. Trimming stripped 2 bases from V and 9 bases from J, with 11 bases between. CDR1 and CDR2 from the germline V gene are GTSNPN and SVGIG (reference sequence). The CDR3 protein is CAWSTDGSQYF. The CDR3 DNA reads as TGTGCCTGGAGTACAGACGGTTCGCAGTACTTC.

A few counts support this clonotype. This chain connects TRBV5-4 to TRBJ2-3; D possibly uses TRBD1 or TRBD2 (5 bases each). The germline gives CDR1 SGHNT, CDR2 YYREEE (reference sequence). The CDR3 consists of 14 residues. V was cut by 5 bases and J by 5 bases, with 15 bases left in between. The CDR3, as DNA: TGTGCCAGCAGTTCCGGGACCAGACGAGATACGCAGTATTTT. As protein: CASSSGTRRDTQYF.

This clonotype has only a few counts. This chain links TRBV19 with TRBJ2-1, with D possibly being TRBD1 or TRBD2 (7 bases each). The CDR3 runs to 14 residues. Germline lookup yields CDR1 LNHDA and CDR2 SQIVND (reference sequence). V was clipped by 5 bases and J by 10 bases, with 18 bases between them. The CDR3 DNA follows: TGTGCCAGTAGTTATAGGGGGCGGGAGCGGGAGCAGTTCTTC. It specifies CASSYRGREREQFF.

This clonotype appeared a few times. Here the CDR3 DNA reads TGTGCCAGCAGTGGATTGGGGGGCGAGCAGTACTTC. Encoded protein: CASSGLGGEQYF. The chain couples TRBV2 to TRBJ2-7; D is possibly TRBD2 (6 bases). Germline V gene sequence: CDR1 SNHLY, CDR2 FYNNEI. The germline V and J ends were trimmed by 4 bases and 6 bases, with 10 bases remaining between them. This CDR3 is built from 12 residues.

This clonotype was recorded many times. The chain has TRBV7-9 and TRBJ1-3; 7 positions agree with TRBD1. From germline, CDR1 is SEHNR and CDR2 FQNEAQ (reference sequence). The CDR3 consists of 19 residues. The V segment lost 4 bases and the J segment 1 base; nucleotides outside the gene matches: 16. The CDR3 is CASSSATHTGTESGNTIYF. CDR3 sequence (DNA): TGTGCCAGCAGCTCGGCAACTCACACCGGGACAGAATCTGGAAACACCATATATTTT.

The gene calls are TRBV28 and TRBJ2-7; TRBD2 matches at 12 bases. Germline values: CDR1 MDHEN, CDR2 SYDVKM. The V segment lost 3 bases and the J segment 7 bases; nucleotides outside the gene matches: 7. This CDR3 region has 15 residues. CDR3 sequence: CASSFVFGTSGEQYF. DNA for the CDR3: TGTGCCAGCAGTTTTGTGTTCGGGACTAGCGGGGAGCAGTACTTC.

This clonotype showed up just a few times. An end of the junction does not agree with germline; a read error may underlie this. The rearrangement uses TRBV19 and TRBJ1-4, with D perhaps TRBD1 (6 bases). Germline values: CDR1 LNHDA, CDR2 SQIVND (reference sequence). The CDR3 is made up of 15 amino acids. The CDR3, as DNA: TGTGTCAGTAGTCCGGGGGGGGGCCGAAACGAAAAACTGTTTTTT. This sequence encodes CVSSPGGGRNEKLFF.

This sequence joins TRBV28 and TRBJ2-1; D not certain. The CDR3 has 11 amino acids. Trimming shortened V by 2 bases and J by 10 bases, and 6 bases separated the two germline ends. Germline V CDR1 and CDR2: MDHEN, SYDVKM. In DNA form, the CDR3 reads TGTGCCAGCAGTTTAAAGAGGGAGCAGTTCTTC. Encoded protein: CASSLKREQFF.

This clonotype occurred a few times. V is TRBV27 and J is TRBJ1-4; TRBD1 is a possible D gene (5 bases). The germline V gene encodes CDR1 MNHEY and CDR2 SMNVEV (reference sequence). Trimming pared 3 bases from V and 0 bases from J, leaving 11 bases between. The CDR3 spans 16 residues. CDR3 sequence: CASSFGAAATNEKLFF. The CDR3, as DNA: TGTGCCAGCAGTTTCGGGGCAGCCGCAACTAATGAAAAACTGTTTTTT.

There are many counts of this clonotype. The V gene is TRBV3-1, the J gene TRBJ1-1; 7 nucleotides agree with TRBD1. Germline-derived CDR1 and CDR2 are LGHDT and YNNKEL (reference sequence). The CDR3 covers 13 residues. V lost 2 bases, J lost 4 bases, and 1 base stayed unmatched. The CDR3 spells CASSQSGGTEAFF. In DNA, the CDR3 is TGTGCCAGCAGCCAATCAGGGGGCACTGAAGCTTTCTTT.

This chain's CDR3 is CASSLGLVDYEQYF. Written as DNA, the CDR3 is TGTGCCAGCAGCCTTGGACTAGTGGACTACGAGCAGTACTTC. This chain links TRBV7-8 with TRBJ2-7, with 7 positions matching TRBD2. V lost 5 bases to trimming and J lost 3 bases; unmatched junction nucleotides: 7. Germline loops: CDR1 SGHVS, CDR2 FQNEAQ. The CDR3 is made up of 14 amino acids.

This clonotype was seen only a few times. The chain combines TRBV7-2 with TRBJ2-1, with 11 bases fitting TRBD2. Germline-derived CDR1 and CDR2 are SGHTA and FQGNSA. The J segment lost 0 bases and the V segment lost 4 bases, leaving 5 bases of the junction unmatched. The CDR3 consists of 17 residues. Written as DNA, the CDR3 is TGTGCCAGCAGCTGGGGACTAGCGGCTAGCTCCTACAATGAGCAGTTCTTC. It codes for CASSWGLAASSYNEQFF.

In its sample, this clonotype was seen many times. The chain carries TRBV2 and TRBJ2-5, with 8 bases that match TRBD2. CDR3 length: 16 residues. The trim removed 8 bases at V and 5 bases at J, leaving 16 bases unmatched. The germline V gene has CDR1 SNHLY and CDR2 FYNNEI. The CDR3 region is CASSDLGTSSAETQYF. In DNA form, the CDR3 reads TGTGCCAGCTCCGACTTAGGGACTAGTAGCGCCGAGACCCAGTACTTC. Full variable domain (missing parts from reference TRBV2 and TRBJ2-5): EPEVTQTPSHQVTQMGQEVILRCVPISNHLYFYWYRQILGQKVEFLVSFYNNEISEKSEIFDDQFSVERPDGSNFTLKIRSTKLEDSAMYFCASSDLGTSSAETQYFGPGTRLLVL.

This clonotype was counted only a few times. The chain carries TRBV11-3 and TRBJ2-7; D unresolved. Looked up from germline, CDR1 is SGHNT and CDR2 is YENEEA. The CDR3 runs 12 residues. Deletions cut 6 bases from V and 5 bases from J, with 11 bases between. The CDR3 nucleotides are TGTGCCAGCAGTCGTTTCAAACACGAGCAGTACTTC. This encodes CASSRFKHEQYF.

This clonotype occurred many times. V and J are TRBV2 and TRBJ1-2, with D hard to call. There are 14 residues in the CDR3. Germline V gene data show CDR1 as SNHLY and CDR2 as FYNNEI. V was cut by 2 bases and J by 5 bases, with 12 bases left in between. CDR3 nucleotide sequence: TGTGCCAGCAGTGAATATGGGGATAGATATGGCTACACCTTC. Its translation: CASSEYGDRYGYTF.

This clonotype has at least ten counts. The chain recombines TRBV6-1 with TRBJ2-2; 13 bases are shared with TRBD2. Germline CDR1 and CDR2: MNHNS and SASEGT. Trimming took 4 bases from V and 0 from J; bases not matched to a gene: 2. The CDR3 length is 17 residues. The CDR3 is CASSGTSGSSNTGELFF. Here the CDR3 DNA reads TGTGCCAGCAGTGGGACTAGCGGGAGTTCGAACACCGGGGAGCTGTTTTTT.

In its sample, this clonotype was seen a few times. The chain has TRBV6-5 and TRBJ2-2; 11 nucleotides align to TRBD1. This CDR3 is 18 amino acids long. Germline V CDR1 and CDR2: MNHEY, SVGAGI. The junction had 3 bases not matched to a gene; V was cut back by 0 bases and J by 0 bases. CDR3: CASSYSGTGGANTGELFF. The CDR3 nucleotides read TGTGCCAGCAGTTACTCCGGGACAGGGGGAGCGAACACCGGGGAGCTGTTTTTT.

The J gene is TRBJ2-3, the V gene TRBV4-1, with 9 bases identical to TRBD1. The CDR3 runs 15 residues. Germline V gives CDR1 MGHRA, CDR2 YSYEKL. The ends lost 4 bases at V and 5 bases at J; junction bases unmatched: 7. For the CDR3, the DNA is TGCGCCAGCAGCCTCGTGACAGGGGGAGAAGATACGCAGTATTTT. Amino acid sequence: CASSLVTGGEDTQYF.

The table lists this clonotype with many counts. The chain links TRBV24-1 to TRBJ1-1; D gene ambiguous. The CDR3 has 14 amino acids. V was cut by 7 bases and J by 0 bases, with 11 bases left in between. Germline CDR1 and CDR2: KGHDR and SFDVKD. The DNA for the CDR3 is TGTGCCACCAGCTCGGGTATACTGAACACTGAAGCTTTCTTT. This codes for CATSSGILNTEAFF.

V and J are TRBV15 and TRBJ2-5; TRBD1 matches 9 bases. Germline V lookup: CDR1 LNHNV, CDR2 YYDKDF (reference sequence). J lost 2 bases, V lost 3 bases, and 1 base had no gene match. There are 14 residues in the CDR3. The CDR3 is CATSRDRGQETQYF. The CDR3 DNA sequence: TGTGCCACCAGCAGGGACAGGGGACAAGAGACCCAGTACTTC.